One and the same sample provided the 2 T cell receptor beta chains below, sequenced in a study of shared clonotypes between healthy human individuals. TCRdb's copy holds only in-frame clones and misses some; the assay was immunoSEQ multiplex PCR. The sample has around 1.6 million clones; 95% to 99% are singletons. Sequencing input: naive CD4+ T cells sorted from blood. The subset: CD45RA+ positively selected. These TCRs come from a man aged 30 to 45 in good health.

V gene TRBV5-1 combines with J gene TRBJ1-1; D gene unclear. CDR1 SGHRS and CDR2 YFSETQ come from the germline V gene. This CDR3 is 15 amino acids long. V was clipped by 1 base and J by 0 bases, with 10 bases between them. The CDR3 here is CASSLLDGLNTEAFF. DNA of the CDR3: TGCGCCAGCAGCTTGCTCGACGGATTGAACACTGAAGCTTTCTTT.

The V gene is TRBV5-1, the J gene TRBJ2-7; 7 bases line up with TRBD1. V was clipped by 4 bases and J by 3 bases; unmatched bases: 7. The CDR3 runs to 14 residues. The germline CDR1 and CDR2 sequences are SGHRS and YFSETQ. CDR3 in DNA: TGCGCCAGCAGCGCCGGGACAGTGTTCTACGAGCAGTACTTC. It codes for CASSAGTVFYEQYF.